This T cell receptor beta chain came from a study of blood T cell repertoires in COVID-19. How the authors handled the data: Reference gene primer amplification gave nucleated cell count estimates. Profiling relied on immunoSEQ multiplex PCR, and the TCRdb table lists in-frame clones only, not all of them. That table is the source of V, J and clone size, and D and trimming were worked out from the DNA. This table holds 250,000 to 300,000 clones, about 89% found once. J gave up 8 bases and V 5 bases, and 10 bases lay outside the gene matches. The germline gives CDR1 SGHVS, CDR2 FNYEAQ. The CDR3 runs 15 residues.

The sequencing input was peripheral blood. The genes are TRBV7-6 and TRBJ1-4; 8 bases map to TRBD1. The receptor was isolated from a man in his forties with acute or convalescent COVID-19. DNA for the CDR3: TGTGCCAGCAGCCCAATCACAGGGGGTTTCGAAAAACTGTTTTTT. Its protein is CASSPITGGFEKLFF.